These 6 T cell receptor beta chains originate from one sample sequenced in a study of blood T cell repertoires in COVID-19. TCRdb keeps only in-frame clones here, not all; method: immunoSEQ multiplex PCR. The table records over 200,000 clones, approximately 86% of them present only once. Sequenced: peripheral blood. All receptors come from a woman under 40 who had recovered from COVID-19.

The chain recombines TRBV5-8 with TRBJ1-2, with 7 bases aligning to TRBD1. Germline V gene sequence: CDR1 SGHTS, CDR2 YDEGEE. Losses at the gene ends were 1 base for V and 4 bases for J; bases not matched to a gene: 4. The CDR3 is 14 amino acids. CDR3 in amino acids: CASSLKDRIYGYTF. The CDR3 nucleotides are TGTGCCAGCAGCTTGAAGGACAGGATCTATGGCTACACCTTC.

CDR3 nucleotides: TGTGCCAGCACCATTACAAGCGTCGGCACCATATATTTT. The encoded protein is CASTITSVGTIYF. The V and J genes are TRBV6-1 and TRBJ1-3; D call uncertain. This CDR3 region has 13 residues. Germline V lookup: CDR1 MNHNS, CDR2 SASEGT. Deletions cut 7 bases from V and 9 bases from J, with 16 bases between.

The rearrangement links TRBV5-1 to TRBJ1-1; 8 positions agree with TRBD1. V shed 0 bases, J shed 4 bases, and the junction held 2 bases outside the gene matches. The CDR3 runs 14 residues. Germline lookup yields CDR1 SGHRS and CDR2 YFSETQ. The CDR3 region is CASSLDGQGTEAFF. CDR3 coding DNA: TGCGCCAGCAGCTTGGATGGACAGGGCACTGAAGCTTTCTTT.

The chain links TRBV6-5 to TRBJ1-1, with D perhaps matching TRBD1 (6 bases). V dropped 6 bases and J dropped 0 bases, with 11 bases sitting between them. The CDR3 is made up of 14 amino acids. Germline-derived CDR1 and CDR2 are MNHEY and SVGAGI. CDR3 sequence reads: CASRIRGLNTEAFF. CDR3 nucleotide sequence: TGTGCCAGCAGAATAAGGGGGTTGAACACTGAAGCTTTCTTT.

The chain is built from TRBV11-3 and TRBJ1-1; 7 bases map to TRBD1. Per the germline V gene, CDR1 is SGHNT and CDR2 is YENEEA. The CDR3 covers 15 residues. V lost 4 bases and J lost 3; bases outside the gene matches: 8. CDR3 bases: TGTGCCAGCAGCTCGACAGGGTCAGAGGACACTGAAGCTTTCTTT. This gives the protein CASSSTGSEDTEAFF.

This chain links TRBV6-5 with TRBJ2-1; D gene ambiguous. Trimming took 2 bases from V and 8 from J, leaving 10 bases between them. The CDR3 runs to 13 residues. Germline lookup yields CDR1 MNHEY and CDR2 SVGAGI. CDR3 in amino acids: CASSYLLSDEQFF. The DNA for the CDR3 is TGTGCCAGCAGTTACCTCCTCAGCGATGAGCAGTTCTTC.